The entry below gives a single TCR beta chain sequence along with its context. The data were obtained in a study of blood T cells in healthy people across ages. Together with a sample-barcoded 5' primer, a J-beta primer mix was included in a second PCR lasting about 6 to 11 cycles. Via MiXCR, TCRdb re-called the 5' RACE reads, giving one row per CDR3 protein. Among hundreds of thousands of distinct CDR3 sequences listed, about 61% were seen once. Unmatched junction bases numbered 6, after V lost 1 base and J lost 4 bases. The CDR3 length is 17 residues. CDR1 and CDR2 (germline): LNHNV, YYDKDF (reference sequence).

The TCR was taken from a man aged 40-49 years in good health. The V and J genes are TRBV15 and TRBJ1-6; 8 bases are shared with TRBD1. Sequences were obtained from blood. The DNA for the CDR3 is TGTGCCACCAGCAGAGTCAGGGGGCTCTCTTATAATTCACCCCTCCACTTT. This gives the protein CATSRVRGLSYNSPLHF.